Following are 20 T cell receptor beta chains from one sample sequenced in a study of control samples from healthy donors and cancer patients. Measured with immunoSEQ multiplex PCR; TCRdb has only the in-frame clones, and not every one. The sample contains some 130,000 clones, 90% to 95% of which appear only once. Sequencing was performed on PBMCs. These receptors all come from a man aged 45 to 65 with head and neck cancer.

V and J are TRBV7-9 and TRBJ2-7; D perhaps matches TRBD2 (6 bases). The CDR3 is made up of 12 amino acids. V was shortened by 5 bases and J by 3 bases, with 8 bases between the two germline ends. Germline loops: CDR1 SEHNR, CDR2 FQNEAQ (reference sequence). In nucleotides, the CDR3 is TGTGCCAGCAGCCCGGGACTCTACGAGCAGTACTTC. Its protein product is CASSPGLYEQYF.

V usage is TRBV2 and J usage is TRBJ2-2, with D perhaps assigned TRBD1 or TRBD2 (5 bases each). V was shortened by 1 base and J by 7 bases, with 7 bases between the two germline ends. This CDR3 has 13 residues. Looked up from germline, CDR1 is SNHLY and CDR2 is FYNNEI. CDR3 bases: TGTGCCAGCAGTGAAGAGGGGAGCGGGGAGCTGTTTTTT. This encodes CASSEEGSGELFF. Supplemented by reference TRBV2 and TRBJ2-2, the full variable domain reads EPEVTQTPSHQVTQMGQEVILRCVPISNHLYFYWYRQILGQKVEFLVSFYNNEISEKSEIFDDQFSVERPDGSNFTLKIRSTKLEDSAMYFCASSEEGSGELFFGEGSRLTVL.

The CDR3 sequence: CASSAGLGTSTDTQYF. The CDR3 bases are TGTGCCAGCAGCGCAGGACTCGGGACTAGCACAGATACGCAGTATTTT. V usage is TRBV9 and J usage is TRBJ2-3; D may be TRBD2 (6 bases). CDR1 is SGDLS, CDR2 YYNGEE, per germline. The CDR3 runs to 16 residues. The V end lost 3 bases, the J end lost 0 bases, and 14 bases lay between the germline ends.

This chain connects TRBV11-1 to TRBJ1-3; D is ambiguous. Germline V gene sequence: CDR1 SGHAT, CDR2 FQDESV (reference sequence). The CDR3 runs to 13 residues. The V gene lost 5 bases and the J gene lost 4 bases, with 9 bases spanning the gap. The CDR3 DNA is TGTGCCAGCAGCGTCAGCCAGGGAAACACCATATATTTT. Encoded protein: CASSVSQGNTIYF.

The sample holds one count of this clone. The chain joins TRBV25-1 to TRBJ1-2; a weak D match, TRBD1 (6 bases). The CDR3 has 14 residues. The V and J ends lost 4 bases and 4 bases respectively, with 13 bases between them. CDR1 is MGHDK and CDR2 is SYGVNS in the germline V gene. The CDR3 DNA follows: TGTGCCAGCAGTGTAGGGGGGCCTGGCTATGGCTACACCTTC. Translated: CASSVGGPGYGYTF.

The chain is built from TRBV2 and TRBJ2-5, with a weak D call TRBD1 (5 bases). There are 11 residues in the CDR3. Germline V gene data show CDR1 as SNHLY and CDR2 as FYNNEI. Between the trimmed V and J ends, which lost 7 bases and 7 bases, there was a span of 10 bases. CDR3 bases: TGTGCCAGCAAACAGGAGTGGACCCAGTACTTC. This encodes CASKQEWTQYF.

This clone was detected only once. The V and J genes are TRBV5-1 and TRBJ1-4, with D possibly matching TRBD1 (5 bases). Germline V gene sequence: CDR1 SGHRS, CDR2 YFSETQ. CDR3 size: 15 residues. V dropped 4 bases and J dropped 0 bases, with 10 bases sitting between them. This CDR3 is CASSKTGPTNEKLFF. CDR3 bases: TGCGCCAGCAGCAAAACAGGCCCAACTAATGAAAAACTGTTTTTT.

DNA of the CDR3: TGTGCCACCTCAGTCCGTACGGGCTATGGCTACACCTTC. Protein product: CATSVRTGYGYTF. The J gene is TRBJ1-2, the V gene TRBV24-1; no clear D. CDR3 length: 13 residues. Trimming removed 9 bases from V and 4 bases from J, with 14 bases in between. Germline-derived CDR1 and CDR2 are KGHDR and SFDVKD.

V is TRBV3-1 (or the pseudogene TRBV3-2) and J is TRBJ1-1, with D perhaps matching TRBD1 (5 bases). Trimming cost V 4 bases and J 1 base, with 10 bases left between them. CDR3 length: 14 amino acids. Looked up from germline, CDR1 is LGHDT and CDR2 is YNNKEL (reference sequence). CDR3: CASSPDQGNTEAFF. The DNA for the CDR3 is TGTGCCAGCAGCCCCGACCAGGGGAACACTGAAGCTTTCTTT.

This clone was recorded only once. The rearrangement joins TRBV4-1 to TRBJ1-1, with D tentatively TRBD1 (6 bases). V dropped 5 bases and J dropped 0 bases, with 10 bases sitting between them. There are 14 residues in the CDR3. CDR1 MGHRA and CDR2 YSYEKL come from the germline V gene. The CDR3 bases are TGCGCCAGCAGCAGGGGGTACATGAACACTGAAGCTTTCTTT. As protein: CASSRGYMNTEAFF.

The CDR3 protein is CASSLRFGLYGYTF. DNA for the CDR3: TGTGCCAGCAGCTTGAGATTTGGCCTCTATGGCTACACCTTC. V is TRBV5-4 and J is TRBJ1-2, with D unclear. The CDR3 is 14 amino acids. CDR1 is SGHNT, CDR2 YYREEE, per germline (reference sequence). The V end was cut by 1 base, the J end by 4 bases, with 11 bases between.

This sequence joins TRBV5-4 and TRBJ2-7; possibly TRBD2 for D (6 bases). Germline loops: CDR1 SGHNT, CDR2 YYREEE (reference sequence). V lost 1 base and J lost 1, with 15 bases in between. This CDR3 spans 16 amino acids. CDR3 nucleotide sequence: TGTGCCAGCAGCTTGAAGGGGATCGGGACTTCCTACGAGCAGTACTTC. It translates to CASSLKGIGTSYEQYF.

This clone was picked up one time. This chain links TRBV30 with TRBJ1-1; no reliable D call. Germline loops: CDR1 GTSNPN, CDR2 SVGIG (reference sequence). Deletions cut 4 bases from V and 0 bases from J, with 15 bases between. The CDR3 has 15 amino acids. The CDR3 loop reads CAWTPGKAMNTEAFF. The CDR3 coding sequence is TGTGCCTGGACTCCGGGCAAGGCTATGAACACTGAAGCTTTCTTT.

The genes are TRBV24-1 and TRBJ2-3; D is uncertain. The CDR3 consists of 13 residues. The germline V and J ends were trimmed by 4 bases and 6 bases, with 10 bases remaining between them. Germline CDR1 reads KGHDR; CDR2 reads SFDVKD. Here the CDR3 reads CATSERPLDTQYF. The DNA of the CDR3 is TGTGCCACCAGTGAGAGGCCCCTGGATACGCAGTATTTT.

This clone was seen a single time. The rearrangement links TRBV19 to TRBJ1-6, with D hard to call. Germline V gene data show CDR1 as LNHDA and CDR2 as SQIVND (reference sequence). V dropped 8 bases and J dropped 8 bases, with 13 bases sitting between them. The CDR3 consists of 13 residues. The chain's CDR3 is CASGRGVDSPLHF. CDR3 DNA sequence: TGTGCCAGTGGGCGTGGGGTCGATTCACCCCTCCACTTT.

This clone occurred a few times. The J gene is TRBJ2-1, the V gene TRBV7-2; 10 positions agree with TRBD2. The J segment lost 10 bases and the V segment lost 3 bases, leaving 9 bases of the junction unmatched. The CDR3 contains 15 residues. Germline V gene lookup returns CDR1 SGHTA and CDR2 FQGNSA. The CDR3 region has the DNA TGTGCCAGCAGCTTTACTAGCGGGGTGGGCTGGGAGCAGTTCTTC. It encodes CASSFTSGVGWEQFF.

The CDR3: CASSRTGDSGNTIYF. Here the CDR3 DNA reads TGCGCCAGCAGCAGGACAGGGGATTCTGGAAACACCATATATTTT. The V and J genes are TRBV4-3 and TRBJ1-3; 9 bases agree with TRBD1. V lost 5 bases, J lost 1 base, and 3 bases stayed unmatched. Germline CDR1 is LGHNA and CDR2 is YSLEER. The CDR3 covers 15 residues.

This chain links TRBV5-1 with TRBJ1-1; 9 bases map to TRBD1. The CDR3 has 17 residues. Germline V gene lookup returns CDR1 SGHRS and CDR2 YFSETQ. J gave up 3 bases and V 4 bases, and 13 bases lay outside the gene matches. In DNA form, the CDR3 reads TGCGCCAGCAGCCAGTCCACAGGGGGCCTATCGGACACTGAAGCTTTCTTT. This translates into CASSQSTGGLSDTEAFF.

The CDR3: CASSSLASEQYF. The CDR3, as DNA: TGTGCCAGCAGTTCCCTTGCGAGTGAGCAGTACTTC. J is TRBJ2-7 and V is TRBV27; D remains ambiguous. This CDR3 is built from 12 residues. Germline V gene lookup returns CDR1 MNHEY and CDR2 SMNVEV (reference sequence). Trimming shortened V by 4 bases and J by 7 bases, and 11 bases separated the two germline ends.

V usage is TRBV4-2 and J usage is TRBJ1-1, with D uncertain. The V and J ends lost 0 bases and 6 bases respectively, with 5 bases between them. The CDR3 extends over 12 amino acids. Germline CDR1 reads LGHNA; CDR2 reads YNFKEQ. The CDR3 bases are TGTGCCAGCAGCCAAGACTTTTCTGAAGCTTTCTTT. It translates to CASSQDFSEAFF.